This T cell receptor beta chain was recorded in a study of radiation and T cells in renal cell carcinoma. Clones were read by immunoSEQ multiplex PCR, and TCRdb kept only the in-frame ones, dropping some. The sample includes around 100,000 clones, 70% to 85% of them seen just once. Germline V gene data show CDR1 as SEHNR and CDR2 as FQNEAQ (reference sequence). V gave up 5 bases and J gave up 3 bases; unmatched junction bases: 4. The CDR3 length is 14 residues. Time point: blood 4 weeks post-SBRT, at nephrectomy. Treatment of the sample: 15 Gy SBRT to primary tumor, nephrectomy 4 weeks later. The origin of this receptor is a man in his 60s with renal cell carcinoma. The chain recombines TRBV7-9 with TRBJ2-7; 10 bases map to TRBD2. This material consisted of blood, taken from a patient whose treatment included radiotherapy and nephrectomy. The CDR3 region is CASSTSGIDYEQYF. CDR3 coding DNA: TGTGCCAGCAGCACTAGCGGGATCGACTACGAGCAGTACTTC.